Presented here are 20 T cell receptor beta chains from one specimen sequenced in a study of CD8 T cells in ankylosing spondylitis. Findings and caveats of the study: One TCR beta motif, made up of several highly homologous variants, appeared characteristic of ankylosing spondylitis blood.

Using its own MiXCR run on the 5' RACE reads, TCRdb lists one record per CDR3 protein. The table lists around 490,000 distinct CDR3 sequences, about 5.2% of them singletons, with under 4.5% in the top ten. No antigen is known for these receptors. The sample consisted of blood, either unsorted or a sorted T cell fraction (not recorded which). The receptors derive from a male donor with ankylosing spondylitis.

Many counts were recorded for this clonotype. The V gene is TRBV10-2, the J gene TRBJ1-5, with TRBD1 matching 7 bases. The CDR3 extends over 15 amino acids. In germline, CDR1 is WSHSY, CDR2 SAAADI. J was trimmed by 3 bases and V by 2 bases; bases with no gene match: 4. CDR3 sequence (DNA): TGCGCCAGCAGTGAGGGAGGGGGCATCAATCAGCCCCAGCATTTT. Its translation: CASSEGGGINQPQHF.

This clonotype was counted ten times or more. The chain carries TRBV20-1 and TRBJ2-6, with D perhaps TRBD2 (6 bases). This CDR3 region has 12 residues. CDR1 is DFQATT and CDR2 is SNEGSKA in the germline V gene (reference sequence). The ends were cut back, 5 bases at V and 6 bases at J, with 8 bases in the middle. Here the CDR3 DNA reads TGCAGTGCTCGGAGGGTGGCCAACGTCCTGACTTTC. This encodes CSARRVANVLTF.

The CDR3 DNA reads as TGTGCCAGCAGCCCCTCCCCCGAACGTTCCCTCGGGCAGTTCTTC. This gives the protein CASSPSPERSLGQFF. The chain combines TRBV7-2 with TRBJ2-1; D gene ambiguous. Germline V gives CDR1 SGHTA, CDR2 FQGNSA. The CDR3 consists of 15 residues. The V and J ends lost 5 bases and 12 bases respectively, with 23 bases between them.

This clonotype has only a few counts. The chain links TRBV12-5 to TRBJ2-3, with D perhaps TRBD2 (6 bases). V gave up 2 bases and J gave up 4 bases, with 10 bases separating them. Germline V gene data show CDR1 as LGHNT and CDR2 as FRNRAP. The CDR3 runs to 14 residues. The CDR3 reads CASGLSPGADTQYF. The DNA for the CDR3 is TGTGCTAGTGGTTTGTCTCCGGGGGCAGATACGCAGTATTTT.

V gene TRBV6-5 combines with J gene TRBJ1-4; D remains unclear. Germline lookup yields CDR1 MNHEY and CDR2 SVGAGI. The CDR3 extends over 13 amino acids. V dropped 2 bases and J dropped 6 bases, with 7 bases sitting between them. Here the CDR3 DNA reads TGTGCCAGCAGTTACAGAGGTTATGAAAAACTGTTTTTT. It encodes CASSYRGYEKLFF.

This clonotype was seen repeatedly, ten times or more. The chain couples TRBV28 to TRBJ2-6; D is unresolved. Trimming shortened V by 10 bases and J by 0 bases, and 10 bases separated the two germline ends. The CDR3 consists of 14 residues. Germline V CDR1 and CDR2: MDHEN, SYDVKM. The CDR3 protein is CATRSSSGANVLTF. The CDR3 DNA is TGTGCCACCCGCAGTAGCTCTGGGGCCAACGTCCTGACTTTC.

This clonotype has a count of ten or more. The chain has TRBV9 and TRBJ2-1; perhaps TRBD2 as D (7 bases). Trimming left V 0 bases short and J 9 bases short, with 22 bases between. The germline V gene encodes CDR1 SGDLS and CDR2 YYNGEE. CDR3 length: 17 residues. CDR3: CASSVVVGGGASGEQFF. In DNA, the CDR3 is TGTGCCAGCAGCGTAGTGGTAGGAGGGGGGGCCTCTGGTGAGCAGTTCTTC.

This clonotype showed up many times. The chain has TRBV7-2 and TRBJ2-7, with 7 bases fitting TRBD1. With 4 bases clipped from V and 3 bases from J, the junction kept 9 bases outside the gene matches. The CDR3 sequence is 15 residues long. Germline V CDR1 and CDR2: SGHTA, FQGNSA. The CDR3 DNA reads TGTGCCAGCAGCTCAAGGACAGGTTCTTTCTACGAGCAGTACTTC. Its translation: CASSSRTGSFYEQYF.

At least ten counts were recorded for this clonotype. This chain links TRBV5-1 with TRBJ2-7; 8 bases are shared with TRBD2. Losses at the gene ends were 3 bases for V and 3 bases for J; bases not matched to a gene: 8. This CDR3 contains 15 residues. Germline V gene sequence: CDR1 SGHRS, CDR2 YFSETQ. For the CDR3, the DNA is TGCGCCAGCAGCTCCATAGCGGGGAGCTTCTACGAGCAGTACTTC. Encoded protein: CASSSIAGSFYEQYF.

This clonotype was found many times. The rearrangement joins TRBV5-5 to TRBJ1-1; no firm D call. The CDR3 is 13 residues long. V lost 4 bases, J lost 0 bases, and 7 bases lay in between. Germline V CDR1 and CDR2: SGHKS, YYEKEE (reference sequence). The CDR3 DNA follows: TGTGCCAGCAGCCAATCGGTGAACACTGAAGCTTTCTTT. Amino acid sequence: CASSQSVNTEAFF.

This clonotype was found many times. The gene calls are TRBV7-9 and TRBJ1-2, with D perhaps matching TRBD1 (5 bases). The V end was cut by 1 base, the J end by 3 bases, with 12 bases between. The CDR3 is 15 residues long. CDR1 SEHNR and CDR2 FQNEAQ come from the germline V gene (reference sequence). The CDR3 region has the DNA TGTGCCAGCAGCTTAGGAGGGGAACACGACTATGGCTACACCTTC. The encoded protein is CASSLGGEHDYGYTF.

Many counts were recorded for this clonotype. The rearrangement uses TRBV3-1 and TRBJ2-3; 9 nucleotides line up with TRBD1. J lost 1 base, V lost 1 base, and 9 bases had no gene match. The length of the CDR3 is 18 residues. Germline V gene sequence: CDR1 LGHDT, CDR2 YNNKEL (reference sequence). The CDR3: CASSQVPQGAEGTDTQYF. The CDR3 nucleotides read TGTGCCAGCAGCCAAGTACCACAGGGGGCAGAGGGCACAGATACGCAGTATTTT.

The CDR3 nucleotides are TGTGCCAGCAGTTCCTACGCTTCGGCCCACGAGCAGTACTTC. This codes for CASSSYASAHEQYF. The genes are TRBV27 and TRBJ2-7, with D hard to call. This CDR3 region has 14 residues. Germline V gene sequence: CDR1 MNHEY, CDR2 SMNVEV (reference sequence). V lost 4 bases and J lost 5, with 15 bases in between.

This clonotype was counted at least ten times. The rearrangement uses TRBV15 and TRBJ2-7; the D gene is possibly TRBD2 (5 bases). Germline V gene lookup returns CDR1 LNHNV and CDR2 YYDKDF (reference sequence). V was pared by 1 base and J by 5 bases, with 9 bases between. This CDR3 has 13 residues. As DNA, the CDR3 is TGTGCCACCAGCAGAGGATTCGGGAACGAGCAGTACTTC. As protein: CATSRGFGNEQYF.

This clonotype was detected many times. CDR3 amino acids: CSARERGTEQYF. In DNA, the CDR3 is TGCAGTGCTAGAGAGAGGGGGACGGAGCAGTATTTT. This chain links TRBV20-1 with TRBJ2-3; D is possibly TRBD1 (6 bases). Germline values: CDR1 DFQATT, CDR2 SNEGSKA (reference sequence). V lost 0 bases and J lost 11, with 12 bases in between. The CDR3 length is 12 residues.

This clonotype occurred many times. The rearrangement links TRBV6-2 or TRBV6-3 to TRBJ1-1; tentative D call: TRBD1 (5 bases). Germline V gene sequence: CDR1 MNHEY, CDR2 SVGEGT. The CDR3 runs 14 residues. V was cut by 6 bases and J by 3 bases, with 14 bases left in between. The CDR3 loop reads CASSGDRRDTEAFF. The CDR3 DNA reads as TGTGCCAGCAGCGGGGACCGGCGGGACACTGAAGCTTTCTTT.

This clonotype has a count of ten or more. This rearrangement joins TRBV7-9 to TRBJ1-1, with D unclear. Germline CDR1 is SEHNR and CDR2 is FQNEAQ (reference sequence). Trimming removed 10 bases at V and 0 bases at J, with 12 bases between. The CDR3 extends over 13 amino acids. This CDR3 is CAISTGMNTEAFF. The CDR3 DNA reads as TGTGCCATCTCGACTGGCATGAACACTGAAGCTTTCTTT.

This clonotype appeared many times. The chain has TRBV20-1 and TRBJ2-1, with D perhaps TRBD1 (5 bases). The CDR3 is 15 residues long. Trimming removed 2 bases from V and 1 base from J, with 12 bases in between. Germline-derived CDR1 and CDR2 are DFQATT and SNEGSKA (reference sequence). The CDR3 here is CSARPQGLSYNEQFF. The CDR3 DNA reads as TGCAGTGCTAGACCCCAGGGTTTGTCCTACAATGAGCAGTTCTTC.

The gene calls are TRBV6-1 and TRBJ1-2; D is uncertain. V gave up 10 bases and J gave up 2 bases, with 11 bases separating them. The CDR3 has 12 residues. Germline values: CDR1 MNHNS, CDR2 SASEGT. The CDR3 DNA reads TGTGCCATCATGACGAGAAACTATGGCTACACCTTC. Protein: CAIMTRNYGYTF.

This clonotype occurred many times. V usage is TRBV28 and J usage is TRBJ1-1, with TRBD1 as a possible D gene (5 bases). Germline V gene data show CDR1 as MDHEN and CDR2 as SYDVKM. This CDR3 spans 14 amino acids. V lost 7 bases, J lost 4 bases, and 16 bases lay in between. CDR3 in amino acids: CASTHWGEGTEAFF. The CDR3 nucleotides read TGTGCCAGCACCCATTGGGGGGAAGGCACTGAAGCTTTCTTT. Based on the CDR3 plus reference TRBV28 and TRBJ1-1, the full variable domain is DVKVTQSSRYLVKRTGEKVFLECVQDMDHENMFWYRQDPGLGLRLIYFSYDVKMKEKGDIPEGYSVSREKKERFSLILESASTNQTSMYLCASTHWGEGTEAFFGQGTRLTVV.